The 6 T cell receptor beta chains below come from one sample, sequenced in a study of response to subunit inactivated influenza vaccine. TCRdb recomputed calls from the RT-PCR reads with MiXCR, one row per CDR3 protein. The profile shows 800,000 to 1,000,000 distinct CDR3 sequences, about 20% of them singletons. The material sequenced was PBMCs from blood, taken more than 4 days after vaccination. The source is a man aged 50 to 60 who received an inactivated influenza vaccine.

This clonotype has a count of ten or more. The chain uses TRBV5-6 and TRBJ1-2; 8 bases line up with TRBD1. Per germline, CDR1 SGHDT and CDR2 YYEEEE. J was trimmed by 3 bases and V by 4 bases; bases with no gene match: 5. This CDR3 has 14 residues. The CDR3 DNA reads TGTGCCAGCAGCGTATTACAGGGGGACTATGGCTACACCTTC. Amino acid sequence: CASSVLQGDYGYTF. Combining the CDR3 with reference TRBV5-6 and TRBJ1-2 gives the whole variable domain DAGVTQSPTHLIKTRGQQVTLRCSPKSGHDTVSWYQQALGQGPQFIFQYYEEEERQRGNFPDRFSGHQFPNYSSELNVNALLLGDSALYLCASSVLQGDYGYTFGSGTRLTVV.

This rearrangement joins TRBV10-3 to TRBJ1-2, with 10 positions matching TRBD1. CDR3 length: 16 residues. The V and J ends lost 3 bases and 8 bases, in that order; junction bases with no gene match: 12. Germline CDR1 ENHRY, CDR2 SYGVKD. In nucleotides, the CDR3 is TGTGCCATCAGTGAACACAAGCGGGACAGGGGAGGAGGCTACACCTTC. The encoded protein is CAISEHKRDRGGGYTF.

The CDR3 here is CSAPRENTGELFF. The CDR3 DNA reads as TGCAGTGCTCCGCGAGAGAACACCGGGGAGCTGTTTTTT. This chain joins TRBV20-1 and TRBJ2-2; no reliable D call. CDR1 is DFQATT, CDR2 SNEGSKA, per germline (reference sequence). This CDR3 has 13 amino acids. Trimming pared 5 bases from V and 1 base from J, leaving 8 bases between.

This clonotype was picked up a small number of times. V usage is TRBV7-3 and J usage is TRBJ2-1; 10 bases map to TRBD2. Germline values: CDR1 SGHTA, CDR2 FQGTGA. Unmatched junction bases numbered 15, after V lost 0 bases and J lost 10 bases. The CDR3 extends over 18 amino acids. CDR3 region: CASSLTPRGSGRAKEQFF. The CDR3 bases are TGTGCCAGCAGCTTAACCCCGAGAGGGAGCGGGAGGGCCAAGGAGCAGTTCTTC.

The sample holds a few counts of this clonotype. The gene calls are TRBV7-8 and TRBJ1-4, with D possibly being TRBD1 (5 bases). V gave up 2 bases and J gave up 4 bases, with 11 bases separating them. CDR1 and CDR2 (germline): SGHVS, FQNEAQ. CDR3 length equals 15 residues. CDR3 region: CASSLWGGVNEKLFF. CDR3 sequence (DNA): TGTGCCAGCAGCTTATGGGGGGGAGTTAATGAAAAACTGTTTTTT.

The chain combines TRBV18 with TRBJ2-3; TRBD1 agrees at 10 bases. The CDR3 runs to 18 residues. The junction had 12 bases not matched to a gene; V was cut back by 3 bases and J by 3 bases. In germline, CDR1 is KGHSH, CDR2 LQKENI. The CDR3 reads CASSPRQGAHTVTDTQYF. The CDR3 nucleotides are TGTGCCAGCTCACCGCGACAGGGGGCGCATACTGTAACAGATACGCAGTATTTT.